This T cell receptor beta chain was documented in a study of T cells expressing NK-cell markers. TCRdb reanalyzed the 5' RACE reads, giving one entry per CDR3 protein sequence and no DNA. In total, the table holds about 410,000 distinct CDR3 sequences. Sample: blood T cells: a sorted CD56 or NKG2C T cell subset, CD4+ or CD8+ T cells, or bulk PBMC T cells (not recorded which). The source of this sequence is a woman aged 45-60 years in good health.

Here the CDR3 reads CSARGQRTGELFF. The V call is TRBV20-1, the J call TRBJ2-2; TCRdb's assignment of TRBD1 cannot be checked, as there is no DNA. CDR1 DFQATT and CDR2 SNEGSKA come from the germline V gene (reference sequence). The CDR3 is 13 residues long.